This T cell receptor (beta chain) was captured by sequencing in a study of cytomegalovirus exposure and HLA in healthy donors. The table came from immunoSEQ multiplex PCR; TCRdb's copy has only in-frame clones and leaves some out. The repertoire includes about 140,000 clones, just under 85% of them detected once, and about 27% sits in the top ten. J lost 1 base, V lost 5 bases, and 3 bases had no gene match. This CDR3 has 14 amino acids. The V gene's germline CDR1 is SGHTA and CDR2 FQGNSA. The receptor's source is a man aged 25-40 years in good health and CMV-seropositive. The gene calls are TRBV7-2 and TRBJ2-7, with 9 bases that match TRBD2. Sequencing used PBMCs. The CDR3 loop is CASSRLAASYEQYF. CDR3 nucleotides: TGTGCCAGCAGCCGACTAGCGGCTTCCTACGAGCAGTACTTC. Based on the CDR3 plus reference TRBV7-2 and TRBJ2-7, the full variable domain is GAGVSQSPSNKVTEKGKDVELRCDPISGHTALYWYRQSLGQGLEFLIYFQGNSAPDKSGLPSDRFSAERTGGSVSTLTIQRTQQEDSAVYLCASSRLAASYEQYFGPGTRLTVT.